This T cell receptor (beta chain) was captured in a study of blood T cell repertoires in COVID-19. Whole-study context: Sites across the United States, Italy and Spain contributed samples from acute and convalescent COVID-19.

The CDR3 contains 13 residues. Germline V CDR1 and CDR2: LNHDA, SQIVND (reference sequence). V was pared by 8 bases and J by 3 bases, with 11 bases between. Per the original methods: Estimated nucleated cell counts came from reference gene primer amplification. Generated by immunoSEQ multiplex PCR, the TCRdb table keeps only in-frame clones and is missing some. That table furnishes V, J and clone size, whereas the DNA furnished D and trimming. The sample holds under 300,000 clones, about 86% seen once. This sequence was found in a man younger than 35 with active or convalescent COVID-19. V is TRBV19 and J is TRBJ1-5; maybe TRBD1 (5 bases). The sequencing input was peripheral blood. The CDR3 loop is CASGRQNNQPQHF. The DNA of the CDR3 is TGTGCCAGTGGAAGACAGAACAATCAGCCCCAGCATTTT.